This T cell receptor (beta chain) was obtained from a study of blood T cell repertoires in COVID-19. Across the study: COVID-19 samples from acute and convalescent phases originated in the United States, Italy and Spain. PBMCs, B-cell-depleted T cells, or T cells provided the cDNA or gDNA that made up the material.

Germline V gene data show CDR1 as SGDLS and CDR2 as YYNGEE. V was pared by 3 bases and J by 2 bases, with 8 bases of the junction left unmatched. The length of the CDR3 is 15 residues. Per the original methods: Estimation of nucleated cell counts relied on the amplification of reference gene primers. Using immunoSEQ multiplex PCR, the repertoire was profiled, and TCRdb retains in-frame clones only, with some absent. From that table come the V and J calls and clone size; the DNA was used to work out D and trimming. Among over 150,000 clones, around nine tenths were seen once, and the ten largest hold around 2.5%. Patients in Seattle were enrolled during active infection, then followed longitudinally.

The J gene is TRBJ2-7, the V gene TRBV9; 7 positions match TRBD1. The TCR was taken from an elderly woman with COVID-19, enrolled during active disease. Sequencing was carried out using peripheral blood. In nucleotides, the CDR3 is TGTGCCAGCAGCGCAGGGAACAGGGGTACCTACGAGCAGTACTTC. Its translation: CASSAGNRGTYEQYF.